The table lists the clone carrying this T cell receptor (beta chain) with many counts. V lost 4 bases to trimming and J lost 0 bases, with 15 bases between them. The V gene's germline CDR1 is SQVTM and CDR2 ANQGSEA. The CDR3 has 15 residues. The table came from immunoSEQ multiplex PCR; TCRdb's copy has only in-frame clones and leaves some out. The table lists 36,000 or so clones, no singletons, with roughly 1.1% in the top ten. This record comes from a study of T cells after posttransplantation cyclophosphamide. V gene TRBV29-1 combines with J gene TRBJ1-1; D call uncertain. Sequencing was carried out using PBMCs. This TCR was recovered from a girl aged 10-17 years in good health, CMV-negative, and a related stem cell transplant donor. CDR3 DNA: TGCAGCGTTGTGGATATACTCAGGATGAACACTGAAGCTTTCTTT. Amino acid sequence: CSVVDILRMNTEAFF.